This T cell receptor beta chain came from a study of blood T cell repertoires in COVID-19 (TCRdb year 2020). Background for the entire study: Samples covering the acute and convalescent phases of COVID-19 were provided by collaborators in the United States, Italy and Spain. The material from the prospective study consisted of cDNA or gDNA derived from T cells, B-cell-depleted T cells, or PBMCs. The dataset comprised deeply sampled blood TCRbeta repertoires from subjects exposed to, actively infected with, or recovered from COVID-19. A freely available public database, intended as a resource for researchers studying the immune response to SARS-CoV-2, is where the repertoires were released. The samples were drawn from the first 160 participants of the ongoing ImmuneRACE study and from roughly 1,300 subjects provided by 6 global collaborators. A de-identified subject ID, COVID-19 status, age in years and sex were almost always included in the sample metadata. Where HLA class I and class II types were available, the types were taken from metadata supplied by the sample provider, not from assay-based typing.

Counted from cysteine to phenylalanine, this CDR3 has 16 amino acids. Only the CDR3 DNA stays, 48 bases, in frame from base 1. CDR1 ENHRY and CDR2 SYGVKD were looked up in the germline V gene. For this chain, trimming is 4 bases at the V end and 4 bases at the J end, and the number of junction bases without a gene match is 7. The collaborating institutions used their own protocols to collect whole blood in K2EDTA tubes. For TCRbeta analysis, collaborators shipped samples as frozen whole blood, isolated PBMCs, or DNA extracted from either of those sample types. Study-level results and caveats: Clinical and demographic metadata were provided uncurated, with the amount varying by source and participant.

With regard to this clone: Its antigen specificity is not known. No clone much larger than this one lies a single base away; base qualities are absent.

TCRbeta CDR3 regions were amplified from genomic DNA by means of the immunoSEQ Assay, a bias-controlled multiplex PCR. In the original analysis: The number of nucleated cells in each sample was estimated by amplification of reference gene primers within the assay. To quantify the absolute abundance of each unique TCRbeta CDR3 rearrangement, sequence reads were collapsed and filtered. For each sample, productive Simpson clonality was calculated by taking the square root of Simpson's diversity index across productive rearrangements. TCRdb carries this immuneACCESS record with in-frame sequences only. Its versions omit some clonotypes, under half of them owing to an unresolved V gene in the studies checked, with the rest unexplained. For V, J and clone size, that table is used; D and trimming come from the DNA. The sample data list 60,000 to 85,000 clones, and roughly 79% of these were observed just once. Of the sample, around 20% falls within the top ten clones.

Here the chain combines TRBV10-3 and TRBJ2-3; 11 bases in between match TRBD2. Sequenced input: peripheral blood. The sequence was obtained from a man in his sixties or seventies with acute or convalescent COVID-19. The CDR3 corresponds to CAISGLAGGPSDTQYF. Read as DNA, the sequence is TGTGCCATCAGTGGATTAGCGGGAGGGCCCTCAGATACGCAGTATTTT.